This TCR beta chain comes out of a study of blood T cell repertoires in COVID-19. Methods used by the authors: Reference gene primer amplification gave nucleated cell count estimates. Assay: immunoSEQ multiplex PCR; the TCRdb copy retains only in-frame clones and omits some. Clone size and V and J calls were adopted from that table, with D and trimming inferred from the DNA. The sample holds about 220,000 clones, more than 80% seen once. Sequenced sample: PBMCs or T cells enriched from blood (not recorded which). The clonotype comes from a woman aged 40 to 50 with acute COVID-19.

This chain's CDR3 is CASSPGGGGSEKLFF. In nucleotides, the CDR3 is TGTGCCAGCAGCCCAGGCGGTGGTGGGAGTGAAAAACTGTTTTTT. This chain joins TRBV7-2 and TRBJ1-4; D is ambiguous. V gave up 5 bases and J gave up 7 bases, with 17 bases separating them. The CDR3 extends over 15 amino acids. From germline, CDR1 is SGHTA and CDR2 FQGNSA.